Below are 27 T cell receptor beta chains sequenced from a single sample in a study of T-cell memory formation after mild COVID-19. From the 5' RACE reads, TCRdb called clonotypes with MiXCR, one entry per CDR3 protein. The sample shows some 490,000 distinct CDR3 sequences, roughly 20% of them seen only once. The sample taken for sequencing was PBMCs or a T cell subset sorted from them (not recorded which). These receptors were obtained from an adult woman who had mild COVID-19 (a few samples of this study predate the infection). Cell type and time point are not known.

The V call is TRBV6-2 or TRBV6-3, the J call TRBJ2-3; the D is unclear. This CDR3 contains 14 residues. Between the trimmed V and J ends, which lost 1 base and 4 bases, there was a span of 9 bases. Germline V gives CDR1 MNHEY, CDR2 SVGEGT. CDR3 in amino acids: CASSYLATADTQYF. The DNA for the CDR3 is TGTGCCAGCAGTTACTTGGCGACGGCAGATACGCAGTATTTT.

This clonotype has only a few counts. The chain recombines TRBV5-8 with TRBJ1-2, with D uncertain. Trimming stripped 4 bases from V and 8 bases from J, with 15 bases between. Germline values: CDR1 SGHTS, CDR2 YDEGEE. CDR3 length: 13 amino acids. The CDR3 here is CASSPHRTVGYTF. CDR3 in DNA: TGTGCCAGCAGCCCACACCGGACCGTGGGCTACACCTTC.

The chain uses TRBV11-2 and TRBJ2-1; TRBD2 aligns across 12 bases. This CDR3 spans 15 amino acids. In germline, CDR1 is SGHAT, CDR2 FQNNGV. Trimming cost V 3 bases and J 7 bases; bases outside gene matches: 4. The DNA of the CDR3 is TGTGCCAGCAGCTTTACTAGCGGGGGGTCGAATGAGCAGTTCTTC. This encodes CASSFTSGGSNEQFF.

This clonotype was counted only a few times. The chain is built from TRBV6-1 and TRBJ2-7; 11 bases map to TRBD2. Germline V CDR1 and CDR2: MNHNS, SASEGT. CDR3 length: 17 residues. Trimming removed 5 bases from V and 2 bases from J; junction bases left unmatched: 11. This CDR3 is CASSRIISGRAAYEQYF. Written as DNA, the CDR3 is TGTGCCAGCAGTAGGATTATTAGCGGGAGGGCCGCCTACGAGCAGTACTTC.

This clonotype was seen a handful of times. The V and J genes are TRBV5-1 and TRBJ2-7; D is unclear. The CDR3 length is 13 residues. Trimming cost V 2 bases and J 7 bases, with 13 bases left between them. Germline assignment: CDR1 SGHRS and CDR2 YFSETQ. CDR3 nucleotides: TGCGCCAGCAGCTTAAGACACCCAAGGGAGCAGTACTTC. Translating it yields CASSLRHPREQYF.

This clonotype was counted between two and nine times. This chain connects TRBV12-3 or TRBV12-4 to TRBJ2-1; maybe TRBD1 (6 bases). This CDR3 has 14 residues. V was shortened by 6 bases and J by 6 bases, with 15 bases between the two germline ends. CDR3 bases: TGTGCCAGCAGGGAACAGGGAATGGTCAATGAGCAGTTCTTC. Protein product: CASREQGMVNEQFF.

This clonotype was counted between two and nine times. The chain has TRBV11-2 and TRBJ2-3; D unresolved. This CDR3 spans 14 amino acids. Germline V CDR1 and CDR2: SGHAT, FQNNGV. V lost 3 bases and J 1 base, leaving 8 bases between the germline ends. The CDR3: CASSFWDGTDTQYF. The CDR3 DNA follows: TGTGCCAGCAGCTTTTGGGATGGCACAGATACGCAGTATTTT.

This clonotype was seen just once. The rearrangement uses TRBV29-1 and TRBJ2-2; D might be TRBD1 (6 bases). CDR3 length: 15 amino acids. CDR1 is SQVTM and CDR2 is ANQGSEA in the germline V gene. V lost 3 bases, J lost 2 bases, and 13 bases lay in between. CDR3 bases: TGCAGCGTTGACGGTTTGGGACAAAACACCGGGGAGCTGTTTTTT. Protein product: CSVDGLGQNTGELFF.

The table lists this clonotype with a few counts. The rearrangement joins TRBV7-2 to TRBJ1-1; D uncertain. Trimming took off 5 bases at V and 6 bases at J, with 16 bases between the two ends. The CDR3 length is 14 residues. Germline values: CDR1 SGHTA, CDR2 FQGNSA. The CDR3 DNA reads as TGTGCCAGCAGCCTATCGCCCCGGCTCGCTGAAGCTTTCTTT. Amino acid sequence: CASSLSPRLAEAFF.

In its sample, this clonotype was seen a few times. The J gene is TRBJ1-1, the V gene TRBV9; the D gene is possibly TRBD1 (5 bases). This CDR3 has 15 residues. Germline lookup yields CDR1 SGDLS and CDR2 YYNGEE. V lost 0 bases to trimming and J lost 6 bases, with 15 bases between them. The CDR3 DNA sequence: TGTGCCAGCAGCGTAGGGATAGTCGACAGTTCTGAAGCTTTCTTT. It is translated as CASSVGIVDSSEAFF.

This clonotype occurred many times. V usage is TRBV12-3 or TRBV12-4 and J usage is TRBJ2-5; D might be TRBD1 (5 bases). Trimming took 0 bases from V and 0 from J, leaving 14 bases between them. This CDR3 is built from 17 residues. CDR3 sequence (DNA): TGTGCCAGCAGTTTAGCCGGCACGACAGACAACCAAGAGACCCAGTACTTC. Translation gives CASSLAGTTDNQETQYF.

Only a few counts were recorded for this clonotype. V is TRBV6-2 or TRBV6-3 and J is TRBJ2-2; D unclear. Germline V gene lookup returns CDR1 MNHEY and CDR2 SVGEGT. The CDR3 length is 14 residues. Trimming removed 5 bases at V and 1 base at J, with 8 bases between. CDR3 in DNA: TGTGCCAGCAGTCAACAAATGAACACCGGGGAGCTGTTTTTT. This encodes CASSQQMNTGELFF.

The chain employs TRBV24-1 and TRBJ2-1; D possibly matches TRBD1 or TRBD2 (6 bases each). Trimming took off 4 bases at V and 0 bases at J, with 24 bases between the two ends. The CDR3 consists of 20 residues. Germline-derived CDR1 and CDR2 are KGHDR and SFDVKD. The CDR3 nucleotides read TGTGCCACCAGTGAAGCATTTCTCGGGGGCCAAGGGACCTCCTACAATGAGCAGTTCTTC. Its translation: CATSEAFLGGQGTSYNEQFF.

This rearrangement joins TRBV6-4 to TRBJ2-7, with 9 bases aligning to TRBD1. CDR1 is MRHNA, CDR2 SNTAGT, per germline. The CDR3 sequence is 19 residues long. V was pared by 0 bases and J by 3 bases, with 15 bases of the junction left unmatched. CDR3 sequence (DNA): TGTGCCAGCAGTGACTCGATTAAGGGTTGGGGACAGGGCATCTACGAGCAGTACTTC. Translating gives CASSDSIKGWGQGIYEQYF.

A few counts support this clonotype. The rearrangement links TRBV14 to TRBJ1-6; TRBD1 might be the D (6 bases). The CDR3 is 12 residues long. Germline CDR1 reads SGHDN; CDR2 reads FVKESK. Between the trimmed V and J ends, which lost 6 bases and 10 bases, there was a span of 10 bases. The DNA for the CDR3 is TGTGCCAGCAGTCAGGGGTGGTCACCCCTCCACTTT. As protein: CASSQGWSPLHF.

The chain combines TRBV6-5 with TRBJ2-3; 7 bases fit TRBD2. Germline trimming cut 4 bases from V and 2 bases from J; bases unmatched to any gene: 6. The CDR3 spans 15 residues. Germline V gene sequence: CDR1 MNHEY, CDR2 SVGAGI. The CDR3, as DNA: TGTGCCAGCAGTTCTAGCGGACCCTCCACAGATACGCAGTATTTT. Residues: CASSSSGPSTDTQYF.

V is TRBV2 and J is TRBJ1-1; D is undetermined. The V and J ends lost 1 base and 2 bases respectively, with 11 bases between them. This CDR3 region has 15 residues. Germline lookup yields CDR1 SNHLY and CDR2 FYNNEI. The CDR3 DNA follows: TGTGCCAGCAGTGAAGGAGTCAGGCTTAACACTGAAGCTTTCTTT. Encoded protein: CASSEGVRLNTEAFF.

This clonotype occurred a few times. The gene calls are TRBV12-3 or TRBV12-4 and TRBJ1-4; D gene ambiguous. The CDR3 extends over 15 amino acids. The germline V and J ends were trimmed by 10 bases and 0 bases, with 15 bases remaining between them. CDR3 nucleotide sequence: TGTGCCACCTCCCCCCAACCAGCAACTAATGAAAAACTGTTTTTT. Its protein is CATSPQPATNEKLFF.

V is TRBV9 and J is TRBJ2-5, with unresolved D. This CDR3 has 14 residues. V gave up 0 bases and J gave up 4 bases, with 10 bases separating them. Looked up from germline, CDR1 is SGDLS and CDR2 is YYNGEE. The CDR3 DNA reads TGTGCCAGCAGCGTAGGTCCGGGTTCAGAGACCCAGTACTTC. Translation: CASSVGPGSETQYF.

In this sample, this clonotype turned up a few times. This chain links TRBV14 with TRBJ2-1; D ambiguous. Germline assignment: CDR1 SGHDN and CDR2 FVKESK. Deletions cut 1 base from V and 6 bases from J, with 13 bases between. The CDR3 sequence is 15 residues long. CDR3 in amino acids: CASSQAGQPRNEQFF. Here the CDR3 DNA reads TGTGCCAGCAGCCAAGCTGGGCAGCCCCGCAATGAGCAGTTCTTC.

This clonotype was picked up a small number of times. This chain joins TRBV12-3 or TRBV12-4 and TRBJ1-5; D remains ambiguous. CDR3 size: 13 residues. V lost 4 bases and J 4 bases, leaving 8 bases between the germline ends. The CDR3 region has the DNA TGTGCCAGCAGTTGGACGGAAAATCAGCCCCAGCATTTT. Translating gives CASSWTENQPQHF.

This clonotype was seen only a few times. V and J are TRBV5-1 and TRBJ2-7, with D possibly matching TRBD2 (5 bases). Trimming removed 0 bases from V and 3 bases from J, with 10 bases in between. Per the germline V gene, CDR1 is SGHRS and CDR2 is YFSETQ. This CDR3 region has 14 residues. The CDR3 reads CASSLGADYYEQYF. DNA for the CDR3: TGCGCCAGCAGCTTGGGGGCCGACTACTACGAGCAGTACTTC. The whole variable domain, filled in from reference TRBV5-1 and TRBJ2-7, reads KAGVTQTPRYLIKTRGQQVTLSCSPISGHRSVSWYQQTPGQGLQFLFEYFSETQRNKGNFPGRFSGRQFSNSRSEMNVSTLELGDSALYLCASSLGADYYEQYFGPGTRLTVT.

This clonotype was seen more than once but under ten times. The chain combines TRBV5-1 with TRBJ2-5, with a weak D call TRBD1 (5 bases). Germline V gives CDR1 SGHRS, CDR2 YFSETQ. Trimming stripped 0 bases from V and 4 bases from J, with 13 bases between. The CDR3 loop spans 15 amino acids. CDR3: CASSLGAGSAETQYF. The DNA of the CDR3 is TGCGCCAGCAGCTTGGGGGCAGGGTCCGCAGAGACCCAGTACTTC.

The chain combines TRBV6-5 with TRBJ2-1; D ambiguous. Trimming removed 0 bases from V and 5 bases from J, with 8 bases in between. Germline CDR1 and CDR2: MNHEY and SVGAGI. The CDR3 sequence is 14 residues long. The CDR3 DNA reads as TGTGCCAGCAGTTACTCAAGTCAGCACAATGAGCAGTTCTTC. Its protein is CASSYSSQHNEQFF.

This clonotype was found a few times. The genes are TRBV7-3 and TRBJ2-1; TRBD2 aligns across 9 bases. The CDR3 contains 15 residues. The V segment lost 6 bases and the J segment 8 bases; nucleotides outside the gene matches: 11. The germline gives CDR1 SGHTA, CDR2 FQGTGA. In DNA, the CDR3 is TGTGCCAGCAGTGTAGAGGGACTAGCCCCACATGAGCAGTTCTTC. It encodes CASSVEGLAPHEQFF.

In this sample, this clonotype turned up a few times. This sequence joins TRBV5-1 and TRBJ1-1, with D unclear. The CDR3 extends over 15 amino acids. Deletions cut 3 bases from V and 3 bases from J, with 15 bases between. The germline gives CDR1 SGHRS, CDR2 YFSETQ. The DNA of the CDR3 is TGCGCCAGCAGCTCAGGACCCGCCGGAGACACTGAAGCTTTCTTT. It codes for CASSSGPAGDTEAFF.

This clonotype came up once. This chain uses TRBV19 with TRBJ2-1; D remains ambiguous. Germline V gives CDR1 LNHDA, CDR2 SQIVND (reference sequence). The CDR3 runs 13 residues. Trimming took off 1 base at V and 10 bases at J, with 11 bases between the two ends. Here the CDR3 reads CASSIGRNFEQFF. DNA of the CDR3: TGTGCCAGTAGTATAGGTCGGAATTTCGAGCAGTTCTTC.